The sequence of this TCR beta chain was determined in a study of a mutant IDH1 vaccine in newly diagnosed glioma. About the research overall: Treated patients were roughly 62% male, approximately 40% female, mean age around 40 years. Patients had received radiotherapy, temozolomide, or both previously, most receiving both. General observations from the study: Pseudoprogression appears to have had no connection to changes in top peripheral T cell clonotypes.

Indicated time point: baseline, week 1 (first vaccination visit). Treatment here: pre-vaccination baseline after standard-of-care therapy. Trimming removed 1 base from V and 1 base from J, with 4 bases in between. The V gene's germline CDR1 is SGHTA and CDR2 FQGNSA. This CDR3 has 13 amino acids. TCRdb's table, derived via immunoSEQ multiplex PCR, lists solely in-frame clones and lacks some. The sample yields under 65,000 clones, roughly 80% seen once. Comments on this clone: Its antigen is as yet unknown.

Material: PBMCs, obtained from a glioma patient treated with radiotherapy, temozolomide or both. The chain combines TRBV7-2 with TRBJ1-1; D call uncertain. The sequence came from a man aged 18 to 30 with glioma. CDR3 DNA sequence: TGTGCCAGCAGCTTAGTGTGGAACACTGAAGCTTTCTTT. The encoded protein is CASSLVWNTEAFF.